This T cell receptor beta chain was sequenced in a study of cytotoxic CD8 clonotypes in ibrutinib-treated CLL. Study background: Complete response was seen in 2 patients and partial in roughly 25; about twelve progressed and roughly 15 stayed remitted after a median roughly six years.

This CDR3 contains 13 residues. CDR1 is SGHRS, CDR2 YFSETQ, per germline. J lost 5 bases, V lost 2 bases, and 3 bases had no gene match. Deep sequencing aimed at 1 in 200,000 to 1 in 1 million T cells' resolution. TCRdb's table, derived via immunoSEQ multiplex PCR, lists solely in-frame clones and lacks some. The repertoire holds 110,000 or so clones, with 55% to 75% as singletons. Only a few counts were recorded for this clone. This TCR was recovered from a human donor with chronic lymphocytic leukemia. Source: PBMCs, taken after 24 months of ibrutinib treatment. The chain carries TRBV5-1 and TRBJ1-2, with 7 bases fitting TRBD1. CDR3 nucleotide sequence: TGCGCCAGCAGCTTTGGACAGGATTATGGCTACACCTTC. Its protein is CASSFGQDYGYTF.